The 28 T cell receptor beta chains in this list originate from one sample, sequenced in a study of neurological immune-mediated disorders. TCRdb independently ran MiXCR on the 5' RACE reads; one entry per CDR3 protein. The sample shows over 45,000 distinct CDR3 sequences, under 30% of them seen only once. Sequencing was carried out using PBMCs. The source is a woman aged 70-85 years in good health.

The chain links TRBV28 to TRBJ1-1; possibly TRBD1 for D (6 bases). The CDR3 runs to 16 residues. Germline loops: CDR1 MDHEN, CDR2 SYDVKM. The V end lost 2 bases, the J end lost 0 bases, and 13 bases lay between the germline ends. Here the CDR3 reads CASSLLRGKMNTEAFF. The CDR3 nucleotides are TGTGCCAGCAGTTTACTAAGGGGGAAAATGAACACTGAAGCTTTCTTT.

The chain combines TRBV10-3 with TRBJ1-1; 10 bases are shared with TRBD1. The ends lost 4 bases at V and 7 bases at J; junction bases unmatched: 9. This CDR3 region has 15 residues. CDR1 is ENHRY and CDR2 is SYGVKD in the germline V gene. DNA for the CDR3: TGTGCCATCAGTGGGCGGGACAGGGGTCAGGATGAAGCTTTCTTT. This codes for CAISGRDRGQDEAFF.

A word on this clonotype: A much larger clone differs by one base, so this may be a read error. The chain uses TRBV6-5 and TRBJ2-7, with TRBD1 matching over 8 bases. Germline CDR1 MNHEY, CDR2 SVGAGI. This CDR3 has 13 amino acids. V gave up 5 bases and J gave up 10 bases; unmatched junction bases: 10. CDR3 in amino acids: CASSTDRGSDQYF. The CDR3 nucleotides are TGTGCCAGCAGTACCGACAGGGGTTCCGACCAGTACTTC.

Many counts were recorded for this clonotype. The rearrangement uses TRBV5-6 and TRBJ2-3, with TRBD2 identical over 7 bases. V lost 2 bases and J lost 5; bases outside the gene matches: 5. CDR3 size: 14 residues. Germline loops: CDR1 SGHDT, CDR2 YYEEEE. In DNA, the CDR3 is TGTGCCAGCAGCTTAATGGGAGGGGTAGATACGCAGTATTTT. It specifies CASSLMGGVDTQYF.

Many counts were recorded for this clonotype. The chain employs TRBV7-8 and TRBJ1-5; D unresolved. The V gene lost 3 bases and the J gene lost 5 bases, with 8 bases spanning the gap. Germline V gene sequence: CDR1 SGHVS, CDR2 FQNEAQ. The CDR3 totals 13 residues. DNA for the CDR3: TGTGCCAGCAGCTTCATGGGCCATCAGCCCCAGCATTTT. This codes for CASSFMGHQPQHF.

This clonotype was seen ten or more times. V gene TRBV20-1 combines with J gene TRBJ2-3; 9 bases fit TRBD2. This CDR3 comprises 13 residues. Germline V gives CDR1 DFQATT, CDR2 SNEGSKA (reference sequence). Trimming cost V 4 bases and J 3 bases; bases outside gene matches: 2. CDR3 nucleotide sequence: TGCAGTGCTAATGCGGGAGGGACAGATACGCAGTATTTT. Translation gives CSANAGGTDTQYF.

This clonotype is termed medium-sized. V gene TRBV12-3 or TRBV12-4 combines with J gene TRBJ2-2; D remains unclear. With 2 bases removed from V and 4 bases from J, the gap between germline ends came to 11 bases. The CDR3 contains 15 residues. For the CDR3, the DNA is TGTGCCAGCAGTTTATTCGACTCCACCACCGGGGAGCTGTTTTTT. Protein: CASSLFDSTTGELFF.

By share, this clonotype ranks as medium-sized (0.01 to 0.1%). The chain links TRBV5-1 to TRBJ1-1; no reliable D call. The CDR3 runs 14 residues. CDR1 is SGHRS, CDR2 YFSETQ, per germline. V was clipped by 4 bases and J by 1 base, with 11 bases between them. The CDR3 coding sequence is TGCGCCAGCAGCGTATCGATGGGGAACACTGAAGCTTTCTTT. Translated: CASSVSMGNTEAFF.

This clonotype appeared many times. The gene calls are TRBV29-1 and TRBJ2-3, with 7 bases aligning to TRBD2. Germline V gene data show CDR1 as SQVTM and CDR2 as ANQGSEA. J gave up 0 bases and V 3 bases, and 3 bases lay outside the gene matches. The CDR3 is 14 amino acids. The CDR3 loop reads CSVDGTTSTDTQYF. The DNA of the CDR3 is TGCAGCGTTGATGGGACTACTAGCACAGATACGCAGTATTTT.

The chain recombines TRBV20-1 with TRBJ2-7; 7 nucleotides align to TRBD2. This CDR3 comprises 12 residues. Germline V gives CDR1 DFQATT, CDR2 SNEGSKA (reference sequence). V lost 0 bases to trimming and J lost 9 bases; unmatched junction nucleotides: 5. In nucleotides, the CDR3 is TGCAGTGCTAGAGATCAAGCGGGGATGCAGTACGTC. Amino acid sequence: CSARDQAGMQYV.

This clonotype was counted at least ten times. V gene TRBV27 combines with J gene TRBJ1-1, with D tentatively TRBD1 (6 bases). Trimming left V 7 bases short and J 2 bases short, with 14 bases between. The CDR3 contains 14 residues. Germline values: CDR1 MNHEY, CDR2 SMNVEV (reference sequence). The CDR3 loop reads CASTPTGFNTEAFF. CDR3 nucleotides: TGTGCCAGCACCCCGACAGGTTTCAACACTGAAGCTTTCTTT.

This clonotype was counted at least ten times. The chain recombines TRBV5-1 with TRBJ2-7, with TRBD1 identical over 8 bases. Trimming at V came to 4 bases and at J to 1 base, leaving 10 bases not matched to a gene. The CDR3 totals 16 residues. Germline-derived CDR1 and CDR2 are SGHRS and YFSETQ. CDR3 bases: TGCGCCAGCAGCCCAGGGGGCGCGATCTTATCCTACGAGCAGTACTTC. This codes for CASSPGGAILSYEQYF. Full variable domain (missing parts from reference TRBV5-1 and TRBJ2-7): KAGVTQTPRYLIKTRGQQVTLSCSPISGHRSVSWYQQTPGQGLQFLFEYFSETQRNKGNFPGRFSGRQFSNSRSEMNVSTLELGDSALYLCASSPGGAILSYEQYFGPGTRLTVT.

The chain combines TRBV20-1 with TRBJ2-5, with 9 bases that match TRBD2. The CDR3 runs 15 residues. CDR1 and CDR2 (germline): DFQATT, SNEGSKA (reference sequence). V shed 0 bases, J shed 5 bases, and the junction held 7 bases outside the gene matches. For the CDR3, the DNA is TGCAGTGCTAGAGAGGCCGCGGGGGGGCCGGAGACCCAGTACTTC. Its protein is CSAREAAGGPETQYF.

This rearrangement joins TRBV7-6 to TRBJ1-1; maybe TRBD1 (6 bases). V lost 5 bases, J lost 5 bases, and 21 bases lay in between. The CDR3 spans 16 residues. Per germline, CDR1 SGHVS and CDR2 FNYEAQ. As DNA, the CDR3 is TGTGCCAGCAGCCCCAGGCGGGACACGGCTAGGACTGAAGCTTTCTTT. It encodes CASSPRRDTARTEAFF.

This chain connects TRBV6-5 to TRBJ2-1; 12 bases align to TRBD1. V shed 5 bases, J shed 7 bases, and the junction held 6 bases outside the gene matches. Germline CDR1 is MNHEY and CDR2 is SVGAGI. The CDR3 spans 15 residues. CDR3 sequence reads: CASSPGQGAYNEQFF. The CDR3 nucleotides are TGTGCCAGCAGTCCGGGACAGGGGGCTTATAATGAGCAGTTCTTC.

The rearrangement uses TRBV5-1 and TRBJ2-2; TRBD2 is a possible D gene (5 bases). The CDR3 consists of 16 residues. Germline V gene sequence: CDR1 SGHRS, CDR2 YFSETQ. The V end was cut by 4 bases, the J end by 2 bases, with 15 bases between. The CDR3 DNA sequence: TGCGCCAGCAGCCCCCTGCGCGGGCCTAACACCGGGGAGCTGTTTTTT. Translation: CASSPLRGPNTGELFF.

This clonotype was counted many times. This chain links TRBV27 with TRBJ1-2; D unresolved. V was shortened by 2 bases and J by 5 bases, with 15 bases between the two germline ends. CDR1 and CDR2 (germline): MNHEY, SMNVEV (reference sequence). This CDR3 is built from 15 residues. This chain's CDR3 is CASSLNPSGGYGYTF. The CDR3 region has the DNA TGTGCCAGCAGTTTAAATCCGTCGGGTGGTTATGGCTACACCTTC.

This clonotype came up many times. This chain links TRBV29-1 with TRBJ1-4, with 8 nucleotides matching TRBD1. Losses at the gene ends were 6 bases for V and 8 bases for J; bases not matched to a gene: 11. This CDR3 contains 14 residues. Germline-derived CDR1 and CDR2 are SQVTM and ANQGSEA. The CDR3 coding sequence is TGCAGCGTGCGATTACTGGACAGGGAAGAAAAACTGTTTTTT. The encoded protein is CSVRLLDREEKLFF.

This clonotype showed up many times. V is TRBV5-4 and J is TRBJ1-1; 9 nucleotides match TRBD1. The V gene end was trimmed by 5 bases and the J gene end by 4 bases; junction bases not matched to a gene: 6. The CDR3 sequence is 14 residues long. The germline V gene encodes CDR1 SGHNT and CDR2 YYREEE (reference sequence). Here the CDR3 reads CASRMDRGGTEAFF. The CDR3 DNA is TGTGCCAGCAGGATGGACAGGGGAGGCACTGAAGCTTTCTTT.

This clonotype was recorded many times. Its ends do not fully match the called genes, so a read error is possible. J is TRBJ2-5 and V is TRBV5-1, with D unresolved. The CDR3 extends over 12 amino acids. The germline V gene encodes CDR1 SGHRS and CDR2 YFSETQ. The CDR3 spells CASRLGEGPSSF. DNA of the CDR3: TGCGCCAGCAGACTTGGGGAAGGGCCCTCATCCTTC.

Many counts were recorded for this clonotype. V gene TRBV14 combines with J gene TRBJ2-5, with D possibly called TRBD1 or TRBD2 (6 bases each). Deletions cut 2 bases from V and 5 bases from J, with 18 bases between. From germline, CDR1 is SGHDN and CDR2 FVKESK. This CDR3 contains 16 residues. Written as DNA, the CDR3 is TGTGCCAGCAGCCAAAATCGGGCGGGACATCGTGAGACCCAGTACTTC. This encodes CASSQNRAGHRETQYF.

A remark on this clonotype: This clone may be a read error of a much larger clone one base away. The CDR3 carries no conserved terminal phenylalanine or tryptophan, so it likely arises from a read error. The V gene is TRBV7-6, the J gene TRBJ2-3; D is possibly TRBD1 or TRBD2 (6 bases each). V was clipped by 5 bases and J by 5 bases, with 17 bases between them. The CDR3 consists of 15 residues. CDR1 is SGHVS and CDR2 is FNYEAQ in the germline V gene. CDR3 amino acids: CASSPEGGGGDTQYL. CDR3 coding DNA: TGTGCCAGCAGCCCAGAGGGGGGCGGTGGAGATACGCAGTATTTG.

This clonotype was found many times. The rearrangement uses TRBV5-1 and TRBJ2-7; tentatively, D is TRBD1 or TRBD2 (5 bases each). V was shortened by 0 bases and J by 2 bases, with 12 bases between the two germline ends. The germline CDR1 and CDR2 sequences are SGHRS and YFSETQ. The CDR3 has 15 residues. The DNA for the CDR3 is TGCGCCAGCAGCTTGGCGACGGGACGGACCTACGAGCAGTACTTC. Its translation is CASSLATGRTYEQYF.

This clonotype was seen at least ten times. This sequence joins TRBV7-9 and TRBJ2-5; the D is unclear. Germline CDR1 is SEHNR and CDR2 is FQNEAQ (reference sequence). V was pared by 5 bases and J by 5 bases, with 9 bases between. This CDR3 spans 12 amino acids. The CDR3 here is CASSGPRETQYF. Written as DNA, the CDR3 is TGTGCCAGCAGCGGTCCCCGGGAGACCCAGTACTTC. Variable domain in full (rest from reference TRBV7-9 and TRBJ2-5): DTGVSQNPRHKITKRGQNVTFRCDPISEHNRLYWYRQTLGQGPEFLTYFQNEAQLEKSRLLSDRFSAERPKGSFSTLEIQRTEQGDSAMYLCASSGPRETQYFGPGTRLLVL.

This clonotype was recorded many times. V usage is TRBV28 and J usage is TRBJ1-5, with 8 bases identical to TRBD1. CDR1 and CDR2 from the germline V gene are MDHEN and SYDVKM. This CDR3 is built from 17 residues. V lost 5 bases and J lost 0; bases outside the gene matches: 9. The CDR3 region has the DNA TGTGCCAGCAGTCCATTGTCAGGGGGCGCTAGCAATCAGCCCCAGCATTTT. It codes for CASSPLSGGASNQPQHF. Full variable domain (rest looked up from reference TRBV28 and TRBJ1-5): DVKVTQSSRYLVKRTGEKVFLECVQDMDHENMFWYRQDPGLGLRLIYFSYDVKMKEKGDIPEGYSVSREKKERFSLILESASTNQTSMYLCASSPLSGGASNQPQHFGDGTRLSIL.

This clonotype has ten or more counts. The chain couples TRBV5-1 to TRBJ1-1; D is unclear. Trimming took 0 bases from V and 4 from J, leaving 10 bases between them. This CDR3 is built from 14 residues. From germline, CDR1 is SGHRS and CDR2 YFSETQ. CDR3: CASSLALGVTEAFF. The CDR3 DNA reads as TGCGCCAGCAGCTTGGCCCTGGGTGTCACTGAAGCTTTCTTT.

This clonotype was seen many times. The genes are TRBV10-3 and TRBJ2-1; 8 positions match TRBD1. The CDR3 runs 15 residues. Germline CDR1 reads ENHRY; CDR2 reads SYGVKD. The V and J ends lost 3 bases and 8 bases, in that order; junction bases with no gene match: 9. CDR3 in amino acids: CAISDQGALLDEQFF. The CDR3 DNA reads TGTGCCATCAGTGACCAGGGGGCTTTATTGGATGAGCAGTTCTTC.

The chain joins TRBV5-1 to TRBJ1-4; 12 bases fit TRBD1. In germline, CDR1 is SGHRS, CDR2 YFSETQ. J gave up 8 bases and V 3 bases, and 5 bases lay outside the gene matches. CDR3 length: 15 residues. The DNA of the CDR3 is TGCGCCAGCAGCTACTCCGGGACAGGGGGCGAAAAACTGTTTTTT. Its translation: CASSYSGTGGEKLFF.